The next 10 T cell receptor beta chains were all read from a single sample in a study of T cell responses to AZD1222 COVID-19 vaccine. Sequencing used immunoSEQ multiplex PCR; TCRdb keeps in-frame clones, though not all of them. The sample lists 70,000 to 100,000 clones, 80% to 90% occurring once. Specimen: peripheral blood, collected 28 days after the second AZD1222 dose. The receptors were gathered from an adult who received the AZD1222 COVID-19 vaccine.

This chain links TRBV28 with TRBJ1-6; a weak D match, TRBD1 (5 bases). CDR1 and CDR2 from the germline V gene are MDHEN and SYDVKM. Trimming shortened V by 4 bases and J by 14 bases, and 15 bases separated the two germline ends. This CDR3 region has 13 residues. The CDR3 sequence: CASSSGSFRALHF. Written as DNA, the CDR3 is TGTGCCAGCAGTTCAGGGTCCTTTAGGGCCCTCCACTTT.

CDR3 amino acids: CASARATGYTF. In DNA form, the CDR3 reads TGTGCCAGTGCGCGGGCTACCGGCTACACCTTC. V gene TRBV11-2 combines with J gene TRBJ1-2; D remains ambiguous. The ends were cut back, 9 bases at V and 8 bases at J, with 13 bases in the middle. From germline, CDR1 is SGHAT and CDR2 FQNNGV. The CDR3 extends over 11 amino acids. Full variable domain (rest looked up from reference TRBV11-2 and TRBJ1-2): EAGVAQSPRYKIIEKRQSVAFWCNPISGHATLYWYQQILGQGPKLLIQFQNNGVVDDSQLPKDRFSAERLKGVDSTLKIQPAKLEDSAVYLCASARATGYTFGSGTRLTVV.

The chain couples TRBV15 to TRBJ1-4; 7 positions agree with TRBD1. This CDR3 is built from 15 residues. The ends lost 5 bases at V and 3 bases at J; junction bases unmatched: 6. Germline assignment: CDR1 LNHNV and CDR2 YYDKDF (reference sequence). CDR3 sequence (DNA): TGTGCCACCAGCCCATGGACAGGATCTAATGAAAAACTGTTTTTT. Protein: CATSPWTGSNEKLFF.

This clone was seen a handful of times. J is TRBJ2-1 and V is TRBV7-2; 14 bases are shared with TRBD2. From germline, CDR1 is SGHTA and CDR2 FQGNSA. This CDR3 region has 15 residues. Losses at the gene ends were 4 bases for V and 8 bases for J; bases not matched to a gene: 4. CDR3 nucleotides: TGTGCCAGCAGCTCGACTAGCGGGAGGGCTCATGAGCAGTTCTTC. It codes for CASSSTSGRAHEQFF.

The chain has TRBV27 and TRBJ2-7; D gene unclear. Germline-derived CDR1 and CDR2 are MNHEY and SMNVEV (reference sequence). This CDR3 comprises 14 residues. The V end lost 2 bases, the J end lost 5 bases, and 13 bases lay between the germline ends. The CDR3 DNA reads as TGTGCCAGCAGTTTAGTTTTGCAGCAAGACGAGCAGTACTTC. Translating gives CASSLVLQQDEQYF.

This chain links TRBV10-3 with TRBJ2-7, with 8 bases that match TRBD2. The CDR3 sequence is 14 residues long. Germline CDR1 is ENHRY and CDR2 is SYGVKD. With 7 bases clipped from V and 3 bases from J, the junction kept 8 bases outside the gene matches. CDR3 protein: CAIKSSGLGYEQYF. DNA of the CDR3: TGTGCCATCAAGTCTAGCGGGTTGGGCTACGAGCAGTACTTC.

The chain uses TRBV6-2 or TRBV6-3 and TRBJ1-5, with D unclear. Germline V gene sequence: CDR1 MNHEY, CDR2 SVGEGT. The V end was cut by 2 bases, the J end by 7 bases, with 15 bases between. This CDR3 is 15 amino acids long. Here the CDR3 DNA reads TGTGCCAGCAGTTACCGAGTTGAGGGTCGACAGCCCCAGCATTTT. This translates into CASSYRVEGRQPQHF.

This clone has just one count. The chain links TRBV18 to TRBJ2-2, with 8 bases fitting TRBD1. Germline V lookup: CDR1 KGHSH, CDR2 LQKENI. Trimming removed 2 bases from V and 1 base from J; junction bases left unmatched: 6. This CDR3 has 17 amino acids. The DNA for the CDR3 is TGTGCCAGCTCACCAGCTTTCGGACAGGGGAACACCGGGGAGCTGTTTTTT. This translates into CASSPAFGQGNTGELFF.

The gene calls are TRBV28 and TRBJ1-5; 7 bases agree with TRBD1. Per the germline V gene, CDR1 is MDHEN and CDR2 is SYDVKM. This CDR3 has 16 amino acids. V trimming: 2 bases; J trimming: 4 bases; junction bases outside the gene matches: 8. The DNA of the CDR3 is TGTGCCAGCAGTTTAAGCAGGGGGATGGGTAATCAGCCCCAGCATTTT. This gives the protein CASSLSRGMGNQPQHF.

This chain links TRBV19 with TRBJ1-5, with D possibly being TRBD1 (5 bases). Germline CDR1 and CDR2: LNHDA and SQIVND (reference sequence). Between the trimmed V and J ends, which lost 2 bases and 3 bases, there was a span of 11 bases. This CDR3 is built from 15 residues. The CDR3 nucleotides are TGTGCCAGTAGTATATTGGGGGGACTCAATCAGCCCCAGCATTTT. The encoded protein is CASSILGGLNQPQHF.